Following are 8 T cell receptor beta chains from one sample sequenced in a study of cytomegalovirus exposure and HLA in healthy donors. It was with 60 Vbeta and 13 Jbeta primers that the PCR ran. The data were produced by immunoSEQ multiplex PCR, yet TCRdb's version contains in-frame clones alone and is incomplete. Among fewer than 200,000 clones listed, 82% were seen once. The sample taken for sequencing was PBMCs. Receptors were obtained from a girl aged 2-10 years in good health and CMV-seropositive.

The CDR3 sequence: CASRLRDRGDEQYF. The DNA for the CDR3 is TGCGCCAGCAGACTCCGGGACAGGGGCGACGAGCAGTACTTC. The rearrangement links TRBV10-2 to TRBJ2-7, with 10 bases aligning to TRBD1. V shed 6 bases, J shed 5 bases, and the junction held 7 bases outside the gene matches. The germline gives CDR1 WSHSY, CDR2 SAAADI. The CDR3 length is 14 residues.

The V and J genes are TRBV18 and TRBJ2-7, with D maybe TRBD2 (6 bases). This CDR3 spans 14 amino acids. The V and J ends lost 5 bases and 1 base respectively, with 12 bases between them. From germline, CDR1 is KGHSH and CDR2 LQKENI. The CDR3 DNA reads TGTGCCAGCTCATGGGCTAGCGAGTCCTACGAGCAGTACTTC. Its translation: CASSWASESYEQYF. The full variable domain, with the rest looked up from reference TRBV18 and TRBJ2-7, is NAGVMQNPRHLVRRRGQEARLRCSPMKGHSHVYWYRQLPEEGLKFMVYLQKENIIDESGMPKERFSAEFPKEGPSILRIQQVVRGDSAAYFCASSWASESYEQYFGPGTRLTVT.

The chain uses TRBV12-5 and TRBJ1-1; 8 nucleotides line up with TRBD1. Germline V lookup: CDR1 LGHNT, CDR2 FRNRAP. J was trimmed by 3 bases and V by 2 bases; bases with no gene match: 8. The CDR3 extends over 16 amino acids. Here the CDR3 reads CASGLSETGVYTEAFF. CDR3 nucleotides: TGTGCTAGTGGTTTGAGTGAGACAGGGGTGTACACTGAAGCTTTCTTT.

The chain combines TRBV30 with TRBJ1-2; 9 bases match TRBD1. Germline CDR1 GTSNPN, CDR2 SVGIG (reference sequence). The CDR3 is 13 residues long. V was pared by 4 bases and J by 5 bases, with 5 bases of the junction left unmatched. In DNA, the CDR3 is TGTGCCTGGACCACCGGGACAGGGTATGGCTACACCTTC. It translates to CAWTTGTGYGYTF.

V and J are TRBV6-4 and TRBJ1-1, with D perhaps matching TRBD1 (5 bases). The V gene's germline CDR1 is MRHNA and CDR2 SNTAGT. This CDR3 has 14 residues. The V and J ends lost 0 bases and 3 bases respectively, with 8 bases between them. CDR3: CASSDSGGDTEAFF. The CDR3 DNA reads as TGTGCCAGCAGTGACTCCGGGGGGGACACTGAAGCTTTCTTT.

The chain employs TRBV5-1 and TRBJ2-5; a weak D match, TRBD2 (6 bases). The CDR3 length is 17 residues. V was cut by 3 bases and J by 0 bases, with 18 bases left in between. Looked up from germline, CDR1 is SGHRS and CDR2 is YFSETQ. The CDR3 spells CASSSSTSSLYQETQYF. The CDR3 DNA reads as TGCGCCAGCAGCTCCTCTACTAGCTCTTTGTACCAAGAGACCCAGTACTTC.

The gene calls are TRBV6-1 and TRBJ1-2; D possibly corresponds to TRBD1 (5 bases). CDR1 and CDR2 (germline): MNHNS, SASEGT. The CDR3 length is 13 residues. V was shortened by 6 bases and J by 4 bases, with 12 bases between the two germline ends. The CDR3 loop reads CASSPQARYGYTF. The CDR3 coding sequence is TGTGCCAGCAGCCCACAGGCCCGCTATGGCTACACCTTC.

The gene calls are TRBV18 and TRBJ2-3; a weak D match, TRBD2 (6 bases). Germline loops: CDR1 KGHSH, CDR2 LQKENI. The V gene lost 2 bases and the J gene lost 2 bases, with 11 bases spanning the gap. The CDR3 spans 15 residues. The CDR3 loop reads CASSPGREVTDTQYF. In DNA form, the CDR3 reads TGTGCCAGCTCACCAGGCAGGGAGGTCACAGATACGCAGTATTTT.